A selection of T cell receptor beta chains follows, all from one sample in a study of T-cell memory formation after mild COVID-19. TCRdb itself ran the 5' RACE reads through MiXCR, one entry per CDR3 protein. The sample includes 110,000 to 150,000 distinct CDR3 sequences, under 30% of them seen just once. Material: PBMCs or a T cell subset sorted from them (not recorded which). The receptors come from an adult woman who had mild COVID-19 (a few samples of this study predate the infection). Cell type and time point are not known. CDR3s include the opening cysteine and the closing phenylalanine or tryptophan. The D gene is left open where the match is weak. A row's size may be missing; if present it is once, few, many or a size class.

NA	TRBV10-3	NA	TRBJ2-1	CAIMSVNSYNEQFF	TGTGCCATCATGTCTGTCAACTCCTACAATGAGCAGTTCTTC
NA	TRBV14	few	TRBJ1-5	CASSQNVNQPQHF	TGTGCCAGCAGCCAAAATGTCAATCAGCCCCAGCATTTT
TRBD2	TRBV9	few	TRBJ2-7	CASSVGTSGGAYEQYF	TGTGCCAGCAGCGTCGGGACTAGCGGGGGTGCCTACGAGCAGTACTTC
NA	TRBV5-1	NA	TRBJ2-1	CASSARGFYNEQFF	TGCGCCAGCAGCGCACGGGGTTTTTACAATGAGCAGTTCTTC
NA	TRBV4-3	NA	TRBJ2-7	CASSQDSRGGALLEQYF	TGCGCCAGCAGCCAAGACTCCCGCGGAGGAGCCCTTCTCGAGCAGTACTTC
NA	TRBV7-9	NA	TRBJ2-7	CASSRVGGDYEQYF	TGTGCCAGCAGCCGGGTGGGGGGCGACTACGAGCAGTACTTC
TRBD2	TRBV6-2/TRBV6-3	NA	TRBJ2-5	CASSYTPRGAGDQETQYF	TGTGCCAGCAGTTACACCCCGCGGGGAGCGGGAGACCAAGAGACCCAGTACTTC
TRBD2	TRBV20-1	few	TRBJ2-1	CSARAISGSENEQFF	TGCAGTGCTAGAGCGATTAGCGGGAGCGAGAATGAGCAGTTCTTC
TRBD1	TRBV6-4	few	TRBJ1-1	CASSDYPGQGPNTEAFF	TGTGCCAGCAGTGATTACCCGGGACAGGGACCCAACACTGAAGCTTTCTTT
NA	TRBV27	few	TRBJ1-1	CASSLQGVTSEAFF	TGTGCCAGCAGTTTACAGGGAGTTACCTCTGAAGCTTTCTTT
NA	TRBV29-1	few	TRBJ2-7	CSVESEGRSEEQYF	TGCAGCGTTGAATCTGAGGGACGGTCGGAGGAGCAGTACTTC
TRBD1	TRBV7-2	few	TRBJ1-5	CASSPGGGNQPQHF	TGTGCCAGCAGCCCAGGGGGAGGCAATCAGCCCCAGCATTTT
NA	TRBV6-6	few	TRBJ1-6	CASSSDSPYNSPLHF	TGTGCCAGCAGTTCCGACAGTCCCTATAATTCACCCCTCCACTTT
TRBD2	TRBV7-3	few	TRBJ2-2	CASSSTLAGGPPGELFF	TGTGCCAGCAGCTCAACGTTAGCGGGGGGCCCTCCCGGGGAGCTGTTTTTT
TRBD2	TRBV29-1	NA	TRBJ2-1	CSVGPLAGFDEQFF	TGCAGCGTTGGCCCGCTAGCGGGATTCGATGAGCAGTTCTTC
NA	TRBV4-3	few	TRBJ2-5	CASSQDLGTRDQETQYF	TGCGCCAGCAGCCAAGATCTCGGGACACGAGACCAAGAGACCCAGTACTTC
NA	TRBV6-5	NA	TRBJ2-3	CASSYGLGGTDTQYF	TGTGCCAGCAGTTACGGCTTGGGGGGCACAGATACGCAGTATTTT
TRBD2	TRBV9	NA	TRBJ2-7	CASSSQGAGGAYEQYF	TGTGCCAGCAGCTCTCAGGGTGCGGGAGGGGCCTACGAGCAGTACTTC
NA	TRBV7-9	medium-sized	TRBJ2-1	CASSHPSAFYNEQFF	TGTGCCAGCAGCCACCCGTCAGCTTTTTACAATGAGCAGTTCTTC
NA	TRBV6-5	few	TRBJ1-2	CASNTQGSLNYGYTF	TGTGCCAGCAACACCCAGGGCAGCTTAAACTATGGCTACACCTTC
NA	TRBV6-5	NA	TRBJ1-1	CASRPGYMNTEAFF	TGTGCCAGCAGACCGGGGTATATGAACACTGAAGCTTTCTTT
TRBD1	TRBV4-3	few	TRBJ1-1	CASSQDRAGQGAEAFF	TGCGCCAGCAGCCAAGATCGGGCGGGACAGGGCGCTGAAGCTTTCTTT
NA	TRBV12-3/TRBV12-4	NA	TRBJ1-2	CASSSSTYDGYTF	TGTGCCAGCAGTTCCAGTACTTATGATGGCTACACCTTC
TRBD2	TRBV27	NA	TRBJ2-1	CATGLAGGPGNEQFF	TGTGCCACTGGGCTAGCGGGAGGCCCCGGTAATGAGCAGTTCTTC
NA	TRBV24-1	few	TRBJ2-5	CATGNHRAPGTQYF	TGTGCCACCGGCAACCACCGGGCCCCAGGGACCCAGTACTTC
NA	TRBV6-2/TRBV6-3	once	TRBJ1-1	CASSYLPRLTVNTEAFF	TGTGCCAGCAGTTACTTACCCCGCCTGACAGTGAACACTGAAGCTTTCTTT
TRBD1	TRBV20-1	once	TRBJ2-7	CSARSETGASYEQYF	TGCAGTGCTAGATCCGAGACAGGGGCCTCCTACGAGCAGTACTTC
TRBD2	TRBV24-1	NA	TRBJ2-1	CATSVSLAGPPEQFF	TGTGCCACCAGTGTTTCCCTAGCGGGACCCCCCGAGCAGTTCTTC
NA	TRBV20-1	few	TRBJ1-1	CSARDRQSLNTEAFF	TGCAGTGCTAGGGATCGACAGAGCTTGAACACTGAAGCTTTCTTT
TRBD2	TRBV6-4	many	TRBJ2-1	CASSPGLAGDRAGQFF	TGTGCCAGCAGTCCCGGGCTAGCGGGGGACCGCGCTGGGCAGTTCTTC
NA	TRBV20-1	few	TRBJ2-5	CSAPDWTQETQYF	TGCAGTGCTCCAGACTGGACACAAGAGACCCAGTACTTC
NA	TRBV2	few	TRBJ1-5	CASKAGYSNQPQHF	TGTGCCAGCAAGGCGGGATATAGCAATCAGCCCCAGCATTTT
NA	TRBV5-5	NA	TRBJ2-1	CASSLYYNEQFF	TGTGCCAGCAGCTTGTACTACAATGAGCAGTTCTTC
NA	TRBV4-3	NA	TRBJ1-1	CASSQEWPGITEAFF	TGCGCCAGCAGCCAAGAGTGGCCAGGGATAACCGAAGCTTTCTTT
NA	TRBV20-1	NA	TRBJ2-5	CSAKKGAPHVQETQYF	TGCAGTGCTAAGAAAGGGGCACCTCACGTCCAAGAGACCCAGTACTTC
NA	TRBV5-1	NA	TRBJ1-6	CASSEGGRSPLHF	TGCGCCAGTTCAGAGGGCGGCCGTTCACCCCTCCACTTT
TRBD1	TRBV27	NA	TRBJ2-7	CASSPRQGRDAQLYEQYF	TGTGCCAGCAGTCCCCGACAGGGCCGAGATGCACAGCTGTACGAGCAGTACTTC
TRBD1	TRBV15	NA	TRBJ1-1	CATSRGMGQSNTEAFF	TGTGCCACCAGCAGAGGGATGGGACAGTCAAACACTGAAGCTTTCTTT
TRBD1	TRBV29-1	few	TRBJ1-4	CSVHRTGGNEKLFF	TGCAGCGTTCACCGGACAGGGGGAAATGAAAAACTGTTTTTT
NA	TRBV4-1	NA	TRBJ1-4	CASSQEDIVFPTNEKLFF	TGCGCCAGCAGCCAAGAAGATATAGTGTTTCCAACTAATGAAAAACTGTTTTTT
NA	TRBV7-6	NA	TRBJ2-5	CASSNQETQYF	TGTGCCAGCAGCAACCAAGAGACCCAGTACTTC
TRBD2	TRBV4-3	medium-sized	TRBJ2-7	CASSLGLAGETYEQYF	TGCGCCAGCAGCCTCGGGCTAGCGGGGGAGACCTACGAGCAGTACTTC
NA	TRBV7-2	few	TRBJ2-5	CASSFFLGDQETQYF	TGTGCCAGCAGCTTCTTTCTAGGAGACCAAGAGACCCAGTACTTC
TRBD1	TRBV25-1	NA	TRBJ1-2	CASIKTGGNGYTF	TGTGCCAGCATCAAGACAGGGGGGAATGGCTACACCTTC
TRBD2	TRBV4-1	NA	TRBJ2-5	CASSQLDLGGAWETQYF	TGCGCCAGCAGCCAACTCGACCTCGGGGGGGCCTGGGAGACCCAGTACTTC
NA	TRBV25-1	NA	TRBJ2-5	CASSGGLETQYF	TGTGCAAGCAGTGGAGGCCTTGAGACCCAGTACTTC
NA	TRBV9	few	TRBJ1-2	CASSPKGGNYGYTF	TGTGCCAGCAGCCCAAAGGGGGGTAACTATGGCTACACCTTC
NA	TRBV12-3/TRBV12-4	few	TRBJ2-1	CASSLAVGVEQFF	TGTGCCAGCAGTTTAGCGGTCGGCGTTGAGCAGTTCTTC
NA	TRBV5-1	NA	TRBJ2-1	CASSPGTVGGNYNEQFF	TGCGCCAGCAGCCCGGGGACTGTGGGGGGAAACTACAATGAGCAGTTCTTC
NA	TRBV29-1	few	TRBJ2-3	CSVDGGPHTDTQYF	TGCAGCGTTGACGGGGGGCCACACACAGATACGCAGTATTTT
NA	TRBV9	few	TRBJ2-1	CASSPGHNEQFF	TGTGCCAGCAGCCCCGGACACAATGAGCAGTTCTTC
NA	TRBV7-9	NA	TRBJ2-7	CASSTEGRPGEQYF	TGTGCCAGCAGCACAGAAGGACGGCCAGGCGAGCAGTACTTC
TRBD1	TRBV4-3	NA	TRBJ2-5	CASSQEVRTGRQETQYF	TGCGCCAGCAGCCAAGAGGTTAGGACAGGGAGGCAAGAGACCCAGTACTTC
NA	TRBV7-8	NA	TRBJ1-1	CASSLFPGDTEAFF	TGTGCCAGCAGCTTATTCCCGGGGGACACTGAAGCTTTCTTT